The rows below give T cell receptor beta chains drawn from one sample of a study of T cell responses to AZD1222 COVID-19 vaccine. The protocol was immunoSEQ multiplex PCR, while the TCRdb copy is restricted to in-frame clones and leaves out a portion. This repertoire shows 130,000 to 150,000 clones, 80% to 90% found once; its top ten account for approximately 1.5%. The material was peripheral blood, obtained on day 0 of AZD1222 vaccination. Receptor source: an adult in good health. Both conserved end residues are part of each CDR3. The D gene is left open where the match is weak. For some rows the clone size is stated as once, few or many, or as a class when expanded; others skip it.

V gene	clone size	J gene	D gene	CDR3 DNA	CDR3 protein
TRBV25-1	few	TRBJ1-1	-	TGTGCCAGCAGTGTAACGGGGGGGAGGGAAGCTTTCTTT	CASSVTGGREAFF
TRBV15	-	TRBJ1-5	TRBD1	TGTGCCACCAGCGCGCCTAGTAGACAGGGGAAATATCAGCCCCAGCATTTT	CATSAPSRQGKYQPQHF
TRBV5-1	-	TRBJ1-2	TRBD1	TGCGCCAGCAGCTTGGCGGGGACAGGGAACTATGGCTACACCTTC	CASSLAGTGNYGYTF
TRBV5-1	-	TRBJ2-7	-	TGCGCCAGCAGCTTAGCCACCGGGGGTGAGCAGTACTTC	CASSLATGGEQYF
TRBV19	-	TRBJ2-7	TRBD2	TGTGCCAGTAGTATATCAAGAGCGGGAGGTTACGAGCAGTACTTC	CASSISRAGGYEQYF
TRBV27	-	TRBJ2-1	TRBD2	TGTGCCAGTCGACTAGCGGGAGGCAATGAGCAGTTCTTC	CASRLAGGNEQFF
TRBV7-9	-	TRBJ2-5	-	TGTGCCACCCAAGGGGTACGGGAGACCCAGTACTTC	CATQGVRETQYF
TRBV6-6	once	TRBJ1-2	TRBD1	TGTGCCTCGAATACAGGGGGACTCCATGGCTACACCTTC	CASNTGGLHGYTF
TRBV5-1	-	TRBJ2-3	TRBD2	TGCGCCAGCAGCTTGCCAGCGGGGGGCACAGATACGCAGTATTTT	CASSLPAGGTDTQYF
TRBV15	-	TRBJ2-5	-	TGTGCCACCAGCAGAGGGACACAAGAGACCCAGTACTTC	CATSRGTQETQYF
TRBV7-2	-	TRBJ1-1	-	TGTGCCAGCAGCTTAGTGGGCACGGGGACTGAAGCTTTCTTT	CASSLVGTGTEAFF
TRBV7-2	-	TRBJ2-5	-	TGTGCCAGCCGGCTGGGCGGGCAAGAGACCCAGTACTTC	CASRLGGQETQYF
TRBV9	-	TRBJ1-4	-	TGTGCCAGCAGCGTCGGACAGAACTCTAATCGGGAAAAACTGTTTTTT	CASSVGQNSNREKLFF
TRBV5-1	-	TRBJ1-2	-	TGCGCCAGCAGCTCGACAAAGTCTAACTATGGCTACACCTTC	CASSSTKSNYGYTF
TRBV7-6	-	TRBJ2-3	-	TGTGCCAGCAGCACAGCGACGGGCACAGATACGCAGTATTTT	CASSTATGTDTQYF
TRBV15	few	TRBJ2-1	-	TGTGCCACCAGCAGTATCTTGGACAATGAGCAGTTCTTC	CATSSILDNEQFF
TRBV5-4	-	TRBJ1-3	TRBD1	TGTGCCAGCTGGCACAGGGGTAACGGAAACACCATATATTTT	CASWHRGNGNTIYF
TRBV30	once	TRBJ1-5	-	TGTGCCTGGAGTTCCGGAGACAGGAGCTATCAGCCCCAGCATTTT	CAWSSGDRSYQPQHF
TRBV28	-	TRBJ2-5	TRBD2	TGTGCCAGCAGCCCCCGGACTAGCGCTAAAGAGACCCAGTACTTC	CASSPRTSAKETQYF
TRBV19	-	TRBJ1-1	-	TGTGCCAGTAGCAAAGGGGTCATGAACACTGAAGCTTTCTTT	CASSKGVMNTEAFF
TRBV7-2	-	TRBJ2-2	-	TGTGCCAGCAGCTTAGCGGGGGGGCGTTTCGGGGAGCTGTTTTTT	CASSLAGGRFGELFF
TRBV14	-	TRBJ2-6	-	TGTGCCAGCAGCCAGTCCCTCGGGGCCAACGTCCTGACTTTC	CASSQSLGANVLTF
TRBV5-4	-	TRBJ1-2	TRBD1	TGTGCCAGCAGCGCCGGACAGGGGGATCGTGGCTACACCTTC	CASSAGQGDRGYTF
TRBV6-5	-	TRBJ1-2	TRBD1	TGTGCCAGCAGGGGGGGACAGGGGAGCTATGGCTACACCTTC	CASRGGQGSYGYTF
TRBV18	-	TRBJ1-5	-	TGTGCCAGCTCACCGGGGGGGGGTCAGCCCCAGCATTTT	CASSPGGGQPQHF
TRBV7-6	-	TRBJ2-1	TRBD2	TGTGCCAGCAGTGTCCTGTGGCAGGGAGGGAATGAGCAGTTCTTC	CASSVLWQGGNEQFF
TRBV3-1/TRBV3-2	-	TRBJ1-3	TRBD1	TGTGCCAGCAGCCAAGCGGGACAGGGGGTATCTGGAAACACCATATATTTT	CASSQAGQGVSGNTIYF
TRBV5-1	-	TRBJ1-4	TRBD1	TGCGCCAGCAGCCGGACAGGGTCGAATGAAAAACTGTTTTTT	CASSRTGSNEKLFF
TRBV4-1	-	TRBJ2-2	TRBD1	TGCGCCAGCAGCCATCTGACAGGGTTGGGCACCGGGGAGCTGTTTTTT	CASSHLTGLGTGELFF
TRBV4-1	-	TRBJ2-1	TRBD2	TGCGCCAGCAGCCAAGATCCGATAGCGGGCCCTTCCTTGAACTACAATGAGCAGTTCTTC	CASSQDPIAGPSLNYNEQFF
TRBV30	-	TRBJ1-5	-	TGTGCCTGGAACGACAGCCCCTATCAGCCCCAGCATTTT	CAWNDSPYQPQHF
TRBV19	-	TRBJ1-2	-	TGTGCCAGTAGTTCCCAGGATCGTGGCTACACCTTC	CASSSQDRGYTF
TRBV7-9	-	TRBJ1-2	-	TGTGCCAGCAGCATCGCTTTGGGACCTGCTAACTATGGCTACACCTTC	CASSIALGPANYGYTF
TRBV27	-	TRBJ1-6	-	TGTGCCAGCAGTTCGGGCGGGGCTCGAGGGTTAGCTTCACCCCTCCACTTT	CASSSGGARGLASPLHF
TRBV27	-	TRBJ1-1	-	TGTGCCAGCAGTTTCAGGGGCCGCGCCACGGGGTCTGAAGCTTTCTTT	CASSFRGRATGSEAFF
TRBV6-5	-	TRBJ1-5	-	TGTGCCAGCAGTTACGGGGGTAGCAATCAGCCCCAGCATTTT	CASSYGGSNQPQHF
TRBV27	-	TRBJ2-3	TRBD2	TGTGCCAGCAGTTGGGGACTAGTTACAGATACGCAGTATTTT	CASSWGLVTDTQYF
TRBV7-2	once	TRBJ2-3	-	TGTGCCAGCAGCCCCGAGAGGAGAGGGGGGCCCACGGATACGCAGTATTTT	CASSPERRGGPTDTQYF
TRBV28	few	TRBJ1-2	TRBD1	TGTGCCAGCAGCGCGGACAGGGCTGGTGGCTACACCTTC	CASSADRAGGYTF
TRBV7-6	-	TRBJ1-4	-	TGTGCCAGCAGCTTAAATTACGGGGGGGGAGGTGAAAAACTGTTTTTT	CASSLNYGGGGEKLFF
TRBV24-1	-	TRBJ1-5	-	TGTGCCACCAGTGTGGACAGTAGCAATCAGCCCCAGCATTTT	CATSVDSSNQPQHF
TRBV25-1	-	TRBJ1-2	-	TGTGCCAGCAGTGGGTTTGGTACAGCTAACTATGGCTACACCTTC	CASSGFGTANYGYTF
TRBV18	-	TRBJ1-4	TRBD1	TGTGCCAGCTCACCCGGGACAGCAAATGAAAAACTGTTTTTT	CASSPGTANEKLFF
TRBV30	-	TRBJ1-2	-	TGTGCCTGGATACCGGATAACTATGGCTACACCTTC	CAWIPDNYGYTF
TRBV9	-	TRBJ1-2	-	TGTGCCAGCCCCACGGACCCAAACAGGGAGAATTCCCTTAGACCCTTC	CASPTDPNRENSLRPF
TRBV7-9	once	TRBJ1-1	TRBD1	TGTGCCAGCAGCTTAGGGCCAGGGGGGAGGAACACTGAAGCTTTCTTT	CASSLGPGGRNTEAFF
TRBV9	-	TRBJ2-7	-	TGTGCCAGCAGCGTAGGGGGCCTCAGCTCCTACGAGCAGTACTTC	CASSVGGLSSYEQYF
TRBV14	-	TRBJ1-1	-	TGTGCCAGCAGCCAAGGGTGGGGGGAAGCTTTCTTT	CASSQGWGEAFF
TRBV6-2/TRBV6-3	-	TRBJ1-5	TRBD1	TGTGCCAGCAGTTGGGGGACAGCTCTAAATCAGCCCCAGCATTTT	CASSWGTALNQPQHF
TRBV25-1	few	TRBJ2-7	-	TGTGCCAGCAGTACCACAGGGACTTACGAGCAGTACTTC	CASSTTGTYEQYF
TRBV2	-	TRBJ1-6	-	TGTGCCAGCAGTGACCCAGGGAGGGGTGAAAATTCACCCCTCCACTTT	CASSDPGRGENSPLHF
TRBV7-2	-	TRBJ1-2	-	TGTGCCAGCAGCTTACAACCAGAGAACTATGGCTACACCTTC	CASSLQPENYGYTF